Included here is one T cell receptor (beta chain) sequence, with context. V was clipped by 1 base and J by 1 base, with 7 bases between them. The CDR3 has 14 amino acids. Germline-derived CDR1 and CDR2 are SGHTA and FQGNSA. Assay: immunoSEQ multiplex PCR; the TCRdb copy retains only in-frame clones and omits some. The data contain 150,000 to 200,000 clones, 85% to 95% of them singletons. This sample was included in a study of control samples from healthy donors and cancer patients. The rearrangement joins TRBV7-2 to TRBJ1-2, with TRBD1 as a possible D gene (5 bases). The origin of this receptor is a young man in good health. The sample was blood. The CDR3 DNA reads TGTGCCAGCAGCTTAGATCAGGGTAACTATGGCTACACCTTC. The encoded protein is CASSLDQGNYGYTF.